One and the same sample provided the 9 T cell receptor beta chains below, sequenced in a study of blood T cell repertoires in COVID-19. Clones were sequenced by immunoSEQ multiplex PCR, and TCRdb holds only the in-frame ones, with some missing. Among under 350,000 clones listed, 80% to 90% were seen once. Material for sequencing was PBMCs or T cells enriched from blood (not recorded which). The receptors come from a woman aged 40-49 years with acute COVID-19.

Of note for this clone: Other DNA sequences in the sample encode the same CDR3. The CDR3 reads CSVRRVNTEAFF. The CDR3 DNA is TGCAGCGTACGGAGGGTGAACACTGAAGCTTTCTTT. The V and J genes are TRBV29-1 and TRBJ1-1; D unresolved. V lost 6 bases and J lost 0, with 8 bases in between. This CDR3 comprises 12 residues. Germline V gene data show CDR1 as SQVTM and CDR2 as ANQGSEA.

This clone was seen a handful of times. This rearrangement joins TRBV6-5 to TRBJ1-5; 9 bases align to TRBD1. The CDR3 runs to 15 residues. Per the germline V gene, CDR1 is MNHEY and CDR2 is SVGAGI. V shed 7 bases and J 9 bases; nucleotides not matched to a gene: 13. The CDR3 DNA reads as TGTGCCAGCACCCTTTCGACAGGGGGAGGATCGCCCCAGCATTTT. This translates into CASTLSTGGGSPQHF.

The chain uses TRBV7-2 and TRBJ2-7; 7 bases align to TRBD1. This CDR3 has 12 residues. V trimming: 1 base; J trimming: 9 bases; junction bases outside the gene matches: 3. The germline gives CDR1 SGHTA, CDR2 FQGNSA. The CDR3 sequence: CASSLVGGAQYF. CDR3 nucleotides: TGTGCCAGCAGCTTAGTAGGGGGCGCGCAGTACTTC.

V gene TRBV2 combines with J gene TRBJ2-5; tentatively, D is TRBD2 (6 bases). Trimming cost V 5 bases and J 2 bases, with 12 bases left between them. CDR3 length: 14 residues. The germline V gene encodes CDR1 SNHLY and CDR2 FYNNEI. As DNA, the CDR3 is TGTGCCAGCAGTATCCGGGACTGGCAAGAGACCCAGTACTTC. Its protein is CASSIRDWQETQYF.

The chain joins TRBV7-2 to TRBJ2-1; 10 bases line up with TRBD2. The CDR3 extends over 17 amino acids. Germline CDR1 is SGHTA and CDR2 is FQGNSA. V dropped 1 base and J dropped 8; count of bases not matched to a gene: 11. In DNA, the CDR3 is TGTGCCAGCAGCTTAGGGCTTCGGAGCGGGGGGGCCGATGAGCAGTTCTTC. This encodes CASSLGLRSGGADEQFF. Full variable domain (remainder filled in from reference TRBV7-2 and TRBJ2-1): GAGVSQSPSNKVTEKGKDVELRCDPISGHTALYWYRQSLGQGLEFLIYFQGNSAPDKSGLPSDRFSAERTGGSVSTLTIQRTQQEDSAVYLCASSLGLRSGGADEQFFGPGTRLTVL.

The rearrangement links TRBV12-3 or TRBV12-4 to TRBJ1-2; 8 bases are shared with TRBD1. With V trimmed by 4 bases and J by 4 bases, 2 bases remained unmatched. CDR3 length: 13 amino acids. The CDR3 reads CASSYRGGYGYTF. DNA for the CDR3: TGTGCCAGCAGTTACAGGGGGGGCTATGGCTACACCTTC.

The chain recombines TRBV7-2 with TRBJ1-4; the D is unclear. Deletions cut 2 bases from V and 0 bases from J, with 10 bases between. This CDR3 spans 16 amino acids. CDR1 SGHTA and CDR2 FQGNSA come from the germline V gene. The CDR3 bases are TGTGCCAGCAGCTTACGGGTCCCACCAACTAATGAAAAACTGTTTTTT. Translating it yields CASSLRVPPTNEKLFF. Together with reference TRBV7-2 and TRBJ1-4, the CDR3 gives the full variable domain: GAGVSQSPSNKVTEKGKDVELRCDPISGHTALYWYRQSLGQGLEFLIYFQGNSAPDKSGLPSDRFSAERTGGSVSTLTIQRTQQEDSAVYLCASSLRVPPTNEKLFFGSGTQLSVL.

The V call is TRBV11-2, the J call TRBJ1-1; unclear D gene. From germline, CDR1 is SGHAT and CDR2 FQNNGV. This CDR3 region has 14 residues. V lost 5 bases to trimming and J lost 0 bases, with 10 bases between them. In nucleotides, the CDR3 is TGTGCCAGCAGCGGAGGTTCCGTGAACACTGAAGCTTTCTTT. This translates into CASSGGSVNTEAFF. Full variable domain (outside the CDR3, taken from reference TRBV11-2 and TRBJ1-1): EAGVAQSPRYKIIEKRQSVAFWCNPISGHATLYWYQQILGQGPKLLIQFQNNGVVDDSQLPKDRFSAERLKGVDSTLKIQPAKLEDSAVYLCASSGGSVNTEAFFGQGTRLTVV.

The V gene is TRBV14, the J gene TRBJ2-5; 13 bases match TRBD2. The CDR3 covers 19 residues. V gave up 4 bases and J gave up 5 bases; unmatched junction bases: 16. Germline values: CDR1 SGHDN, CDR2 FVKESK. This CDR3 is CASSPLRAGLAGTWETQYF. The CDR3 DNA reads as TGTGCCAGCAGCCCCCTACGGGCGGGACTAGCGGGAACCTGGGAGACCCAGTACTTC.